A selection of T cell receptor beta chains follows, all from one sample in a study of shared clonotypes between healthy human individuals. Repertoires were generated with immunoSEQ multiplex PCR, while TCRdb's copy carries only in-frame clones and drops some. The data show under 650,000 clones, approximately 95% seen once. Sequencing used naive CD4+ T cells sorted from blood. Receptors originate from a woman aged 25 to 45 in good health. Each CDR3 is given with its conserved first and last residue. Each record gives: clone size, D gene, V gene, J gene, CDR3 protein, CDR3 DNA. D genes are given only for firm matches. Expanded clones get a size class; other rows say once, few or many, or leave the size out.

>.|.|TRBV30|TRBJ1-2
CAWSVNLMGGYTF
TGTGCCTGGAGTGTAAATCTAATGGGTGGCTACACCTTC
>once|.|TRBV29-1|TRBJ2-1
CSVAPGLTNEQFF
TGCAGCGTCGCCCCGGGACTCACTAATGAGCAGTTCTTC
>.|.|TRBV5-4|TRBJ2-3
CASSLAVSSGTDTQYF
TGTGCCAGCAGCTTGGCGGTTAGCTCGGGCACAGATACGCAGTATTTT
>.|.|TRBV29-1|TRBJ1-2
CSVEDRGEFGGYTF
TGCAGCGTTGAAGATCGGGGCGAATTCGGGGGCTACACCTTC
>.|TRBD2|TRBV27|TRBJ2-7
CASSSSGSGAYEQYF
TGTGCCAGCAGTTCCAGCGGGAGCGGAGCCTACGAGCAGTACTTC
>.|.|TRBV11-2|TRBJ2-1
CASSFNLIRDKSSYNEQFF
TGTGCCAGCAGCTTCAATCTCATCCGGGACAAGAGCTCCTACAATGAGCAGTTCTTC
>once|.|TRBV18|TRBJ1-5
CASSLQRANQPQHF
TGTGCCAGCTCACTCCAGAGGGCGAATCAGCCCCAGCATTTT
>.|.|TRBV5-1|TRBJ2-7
CASSFSGYEQYF
TGCGCCAGCAGCTTTTCCGGCTACGAGCAGTACTTC
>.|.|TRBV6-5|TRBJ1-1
CASSYLRGTEAFF
TGTGCCAGCAGCTACCTCCGGGGCACTGAAGCTTTCTTT
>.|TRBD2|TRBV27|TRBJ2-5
CASSSLAGRGQETQYF
TGTGCCAGCAGTTCATTAGCGGGAAGGGGCCAAGAGACCCAGTACTTC
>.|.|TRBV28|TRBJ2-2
CASRRAGNTGELFF
TGTGCCAGCAGGCGGGCGGGGAACACCGGGGAGCTGTTTTTT
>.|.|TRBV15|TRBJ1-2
CATSWVNYGYTF
TGTGCCACCAGCTGGGTGAACTATGGCTACACCTTC
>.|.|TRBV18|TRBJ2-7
CASSLTPSEQYF
TGTGCCAGCTCGCTTACACCAAGCGAGCAGTACTTC
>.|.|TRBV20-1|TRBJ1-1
CSPLGLTEAFF
TGCAGTCCCCTCGGACTCACTGAAGCTTTCTTT
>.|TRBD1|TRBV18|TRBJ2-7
CASSPPGTGTYEQYF
TGTGCCAGCTCACCACCCGGGACAGGGACCTACGAGCAGTACTTC
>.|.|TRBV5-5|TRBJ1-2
CASSERTDYGYTF
TGTGCCAGCAGCGAAAGGACAGACTATGGCTACACCTTC
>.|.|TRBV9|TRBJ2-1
CASSVGTGKLNNEQFF
TGTGCCAGCAGCGTAGGTACAGGGAAGTTAAACAATGAGCAGTTCTTC
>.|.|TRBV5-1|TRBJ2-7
CASSLEGVAQQYF
TGCGCCAGCAGCTTGGAAGGTGTGGCACAGCAGTACTTC
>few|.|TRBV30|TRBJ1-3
CAWSVSSGNTIYF
TGTGCCTGGAGCGTCAGCTCTGGAAACACCATATATTTT
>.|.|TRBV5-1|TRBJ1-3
CASSLEKTGSSGNTIYF
TGCGCCAGCAGCTTGGAGAAGACCGGGAGCTCTGGAAACACCATATATTTT
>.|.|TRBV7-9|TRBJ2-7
CASSFMGVSSYEQYF
TGTGCCAGCAGCTTTATGGGAGTTAGCTCCTACGAGCAGTACTTC
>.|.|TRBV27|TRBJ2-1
CASSLEGSTYNEQFF
TGTGCCAGCAGTTTAGAGGGGAGCACCTACAATGAGCAGTTCTTC
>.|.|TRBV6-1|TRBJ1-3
CASSLAVSSGNTIYF
TGTGCCAGCAGTTTAGCAGTAAGCTCTGGAAACACCATATATTTT
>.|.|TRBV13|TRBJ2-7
CASSLDRATSYEQYF
TGTGCCAGCAGCTTAGACAGGGCGACCTCCTACGAGCAGTACTTC
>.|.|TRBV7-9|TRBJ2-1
CASSSSSVGSSYNEQFF
TGTGCCAGCAGCTCCTCTAGCGTTGGGAGCTCCTACAATGAGCAGTTCTTC
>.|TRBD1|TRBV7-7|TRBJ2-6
CASATGGDSGANVLTF
TGTGCCAGTGCTACAGGGGGCGACTCTGGGGCCAACGTCCTGACTTTC
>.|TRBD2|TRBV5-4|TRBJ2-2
CASSRIWTSLTNTGELFF
TGTGCCAGCAGCCGAATTTGGACTAGCTTAACGAACACCGGGGAGCTGTTTTTT
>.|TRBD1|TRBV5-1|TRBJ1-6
CASSWEPGQGNSPLHF
TGCGCCAGCAGCTGGGAACCGGGACAGGGGAATTCACCCCTCCACTTT
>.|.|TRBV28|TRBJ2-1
CATFKGGLSNEQFF
TGTGCCACCTTCAAGGGGGGGTTGAGTAATGAGCAGTTCTTC
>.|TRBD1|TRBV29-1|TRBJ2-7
CSVGTGVYEQYF
TGCAGCGTTGGGACAGGGGTATACGAGCAGTACTTC
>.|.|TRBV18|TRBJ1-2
CASWGGGYTF
TGTGCCAGCTGGGGTGGTGGCTACACCTTC
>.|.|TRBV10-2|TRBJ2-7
CASGLGQGIYEQYF
TGCGCCAGCGGCCTGGGTCAGGGAATCTACGAGCAGTACTTC
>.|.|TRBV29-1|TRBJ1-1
CSAPGRERTEAFF
TGCAGCGCGCCGGGAAGGGAGCGCACTGAAGCTTTCTTT